This TCR beta chain was retrieved from a study of blood T cell repertoires in COVID-19. The method was immunoSEQ multiplex PCR; TCRdb's version includes in-frame clones alone and lacks a portion of them. Of some 150,000 clones listed, about 86% are singletons. This clone is a singleton in its sample. This receptor was obtained from a woman aged 45-59 years with active or convalescent COVID-19. Sequences were obtained from peripheral blood.

CDR3 protein: CASSAPWGLEDTQYF. The CDR3 nucleotides are TGTGCCAGCAGCGCCCCCTGGGGACTAGAAGATACGCAGTATTTT. J is TRBJ2-3 and V is TRBV7-2, with TRBD2 matching 8 bases. The germline gives CDR1 SGHTA, CDR2 FQGNSA. The V segment lost 5 bases and the J segment 5 bases; nucleotides outside the gene matches: 9. The CDR3 contains 15 residues.